The following is a TCR beta chain sequence with its context. Survey-level immunoSEQ v3.0 assays were run. Produced via immunoSEQ multiplex PCR; TCRdb's table is partial and in-frame only. The sample yields 25,000 to 40,000 clones, around 97% seen once. This specimen comes from a study of long-term antiretroviral therapy in people with HIV. The V gene's germline CDR1 is SGHVS and CDR2 FNYEAQ. J lost 3 bases, V lost 2 bases, and 13 bases had no gene match. This CDR3 contains 18 residues. Material: unsorted PBMCs, obtained 7.6 years after starting antiretroviral therapy. This clonotype was sampled from a man younger than 40 with HIV. The rearrangement joins TRBV7-6 to TRBJ2-1; 7 bases are shared with TRBD2. Written as DNA, the CDR3 is TGTGCCAGCAGCTTAACCCACTTCCCCGGGGGGTACTACAATGAGCAGTTCTTC. Its translation is CASSLTHFPGGYYNEQFF.